These 23 T cell receptor beta chains were all obtained from the same sample, sequenced in a study of T-cell reconstitution after alpha-beta-depleted transplantation in children. Unique molecular identifiers featured in how the TCRbeta library was prepared. TCRdb recomputed calls from the PCR reads with MiXCR, one row per CDR3 protein. The sample yields some 830,000 distinct CDR3 sequences, 15% to 20% seen once. This specimen consisted of PBMCs, mostly from graft donor cells, obtained 360 days after TCRalphabeta/CD19-depleted stem cell transplant. Every receptor here comes from a male patient younger than 18 who had a stem cell transplant for acute lymphoblastic leukemia, so the T cells may come from the graft donor.

The rearrangement joins TRBV12-3 or TRBV12-4 to TRBJ1-2; 10 nucleotides align to TRBD1. The CDR3 is 19 residues long. Trimming removed 5 bases from V and 0 bases from J; junction bases left unmatched: 15. CDR3 protein: CASSLRPGQGWRTNYGYTF. The CDR3 DNA reads TGTGCCAGCAGTCTCCGACCGGGACAGGGGTGGCGGACTAACTATGGCTACACCTTC.

This chain joins TRBV6-5 and TRBJ2-1; TRBD2 aligns across 7 bases. V gave up 0 bases and J gave up 4 bases; unmatched junction bases: 15. In germline, CDR1 is MNHEY, CDR2 SVGAGI. The CDR3 contains 19 residues. CDR3 residues: CASSYSTVRLLASYNEQFF. The CDR3 DNA reads TGTGCCAGCAGTTACTCGACAGTTCGGTTACTAGCGAGTTACAATGAGCAGTTCTTC.

The table lists this clonotype with a few counts. The gene calls are TRBV7-3 and TRBJ2-3; 7 positions agree with TRBD1. Losses at the gene ends were 1 base for V and 1 base for J; bases not matched to a gene: 8. CDR1 and CDR2 (germline): SGHTA, FQGTGA. The CDR3 spans 17 residues. The DNA for the CDR3 is TGTGCCAGCAGCTTAAGACCTACAGGGGTAGGCACAGATACGCAGTATTTT. Protein product: CASSLRPTGVGTDTQYF.

In this sample, this clonotype turned up a few times. The chain uses TRBV5-1 and TRBJ2-3; 13 nucleotides line up with TRBD2. The CDR3 totals 16 residues. V gave up 4 bases and J gave up 4 bases; unmatched junction bases: 6. The germline gives CDR1 SGHRS, CDR2 YFSETQ. The CDR3 DNA follows: TGCGCCAGCAGCACGGGACTAGCGGGACTCGCAGATACGCAGTATTTT. Protein: CASSTGLAGLADTQYF.

V is TRBV11-1 and J is TRBJ2-2; 8 bases fit TRBD2. V gave up 6 bases and J gave up 0 bases; unmatched junction bases: 15. CDR1 is SGHAT, CDR2 FQDESV, per germline (reference sequence). This CDR3 spans 19 amino acids. In DNA, the CDR3 is TGTGCCAGCAGGGGGAATCCACCCGGGACTAGAGCGAACACCGGGGAGCTGTTTTTT. Translating it yields CASRGNPPGTRANTGELFF.

This chain connects TRBV5-1 to TRBJ1-1, with a possible D match to TRBD1 (5 bases). V was pared by 6 bases and J by 0 bases, with 12 bases between. CDR1 SGHRS and CDR2 YFSETQ come from the germline V gene. The CDR3 spans 14 residues. In nucleotides, the CDR3 is TGCGCCAGCACCGGCGACAGATTGAACACTGAAGCTTTCTTT. Translating it yields CASTGDRLNTEAFF.

In this sample, this clonotype turned up a few times. The chain employs TRBV28 and TRBJ2-5; 7 bases are shared with TRBD1. The CDR3 is 14 amino acids. Germline V gene lookup returns CDR1 MDHEN and CDR2 SYDVKM. Trimming cost V 5 bases and J 1 base; bases outside gene matches: 4. The CDR3 nucleotides are TGTGCCAGCAGTAAGGACAGGTCCCAAGAGACCCAGTACTTC. It is translated as CASSKDRSQETQYF. Drawing the rest from reference TRBV28 and TRBJ2-5, the complete variable domain is DVKVTQSSRYLVKRTGEKVFLECVQDMDHENMFWYRQDPGLGLRLIYFSYDVKMKEKGDIPEGYSVSREKKERFSLILESASTNQTSMYLCASSKDRSQETQYFGPGTRLLVL.

The chain is built from TRBV27 and TRBJ2-1, with D maybe TRBD1 (5 bases). Per germline, CDR1 MNHEY and CDR2 SMNVEV (reference sequence). The CDR3 loop spans 16 amino acids. The ends were cut back, 0 bases at V and 9 bases at J, with 18 bases in the middle. In nucleotides, the CDR3 is TGTGCCAGCAGTTTATCAGGGGCTTTAGGGGATGTTGAGCAGTTCTTC. Its protein is CASSLSGALGDVEQFF.

The genes are TRBV12-3 or TRBV12-4 and TRBJ2-2; the match to TRBD2 covers 11 bases. The CDR3 totals 16 residues. The CDR3 bases are TGTCCGGGGCAGGGACTAGCGGACGCGAACACCGGGGAGCTGTTTTTT. It codes for CPGQGLADANTGELFF.

This sequence joins TRBV29-1 and TRBJ2-3; unclear D gene. The germline V and J ends were trimmed by 7 bases and 4 bases, with 6 bases remaining between them. There are 10 residues in the CDR3. CDR1 and CDR2 (germline): SQVTM, ANQGSEA. This CDR3 reads CSGISDTQYF. For the CDR3, the DNA is TGCAGCGGAATTTCAGATACGCAGTATTTT.

The CDR3 DNA reads as TGTGCCAGCACAACACTTCTGGGGGCAGGTGAGCAGTACTTC. It translates to CASTTLLGAGEQYF. The rearrangement links TRBV6-1 to TRBJ2-7; weak D call: TRBD1 (6 bases). Trimming took 7 bases from V and 7 from J, leaving 20 bases between them. Germline CDR1 and CDR2: MNHNS and SASEGT. The CDR3 has 14 amino acids.

The chain links TRBV3-1 to TRBJ1-2, with a tentative D call TRBD1 (5 bases). Per the germline V gene, CDR1 is LGHDT and CDR2 is YNNKEL (reference sequence). The CDR3 totals 13 residues. V gave up 6 bases and J gave up 4 bases, with 12 bases separating them. CDR3 sequence (DNA): TGTGCCAGCAGTCGACAGTCTGGCTATGGCTACACCTTC. Protein: CASSRQSGYGYTF.

This clonotype was found a few times. The V and J genes are TRBV29-1 and TRBJ2-4; D is possibly TRBD2 (7 bases). Deletions cut 3 bases from V and 8 bases from J, with 17 bases between. Per the germline V gene, CDR1 is SQVTM and CDR2 is ANQGSEA. This CDR3 is built from 14 residues. The CDR3 nucleotides are TGCAGCGTTGATAATTTGGGAGGGGGATACATTCAGTACTTC. Protein: CSVDNLGGGYIQYF.

V usage is TRBV7-3 and J usage is TRBJ2-1; the match to TRBD1 covers 10 bases. The V gene's germline CDR1 is SGHTA and CDR2 FQGTGA. V was pared by 5 bases and J by 1 base, with 2 bases of the junction left unmatched. The CDR3 totals 15 residues. In DNA form, the CDR3 reads TGTGCCAGCAGCGGACAGGGGGGGTCCTACAATGAGCAGTTCTTC. Its protein product is CASSGQGGSYNEQFF. Drawing the rest from reference TRBV7-3 and TRBJ2-1, the complete variable domain is GAGVSQTPSNKVTEKGKYVELRCDPISGHTALYWYRQSLGQGPEFLIYFQGTGAADDSGLPNDRFFAVRPEGSVSTLKIQRTERGDSAVYLCASSGQGGSYNEQFFGPGTRLTVL.

This sequence joins TRBV5-1 and TRBJ2-7; D gene unclear. The CDR3 spans 15 residues. The ends were cut back, 0 bases at V and 3 bases at J, with 13 bases in the middle. Germline CDR1 SGHRS, CDR2 YFSETQ. The chain's CDR3 is CASSLGRRVGYEQYF. In DNA, the CDR3 is TGCGCCAGCAGCTTGGGGCGAAGGGTGGGCTACGAGCAGTACTTC.

The gene calls are TRBV7-9 and TRBJ1-2; D is unresolved. V was pared by 1 base and J by 7 bases, with 7 bases between. CDR1 SEHNR and CDR2 FQNEAQ come from the germline V gene (reference sequence). This CDR3 spans 12 amino acids. The CDR3 DNA is TGTGCCAGCAGCTTAGTCCTGACTGGCTACACCTTC. It codes for CASSLVLTGYTF.

The chain joins TRBV18 to TRBJ2-1; D unresolved. V was cut by 0 bases and J by 8 bases, with 14 bases left in between. This CDR3 has 15 amino acids. Germline V gene sequence: CDR1 KGHSH, CDR2 LQKENI. The CDR3 sequence is CASSPPMKGEDEQFF. In DNA, the CDR3 is TGTGCCAGCTCACCACCGATGAAGGGTGAGGATGAGCAGTTCTTC. Complete variable domain (other parts from reference TRBV18 and TRBJ2-1): NAGVMQNPRHLVRRRGQEARLRCSPMKGHSHVYWYRQLPEEGLKFMVYLQKENIIDESGMPKERFSAEFPKEGPSILRIQQVVRGDSAAYFCASSPPMKGEDEQFFGPGTRLTVL.

This clonotype was observed a few times. The chain uses TRBV9 and TRBJ2-5; D may be TRBD2 (5 bases). The V end was cut by 1 base, the J end by 3 bases, with 13 bases between. CDR1 and CDR2 from the germline V gene are SGDLS and YYNGEE. The CDR3 has 15 residues. CDR3 region: CASSVQGGSEETQYF. CDR3 in DNA: TGTGCCAGCAGCGTACAAGGTGGGAGCGAAGAGACCCAGTACTTC.

The chain couples TRBV7-9 to TRBJ1-5; D might be TRBD1 (5 bases). The CDR3 has 14 amino acids. The V gene lost 0 bases and the J gene lost 5 bases, with 8 bases spanning the gap. The V gene's germline CDR1 is SEHNR and CDR2 FQNEAQ (reference sequence). As DNA, the CDR3 is TGTGCCAGCAGCTTAGCGGGGGGTTATCAGCCCCAGCATTTT. Amino acids: CASSLAGGYQPQHF.

The chain joins TRBV7-9 to TRBJ2-7; D ambiguous. CDR1 and CDR2 from the germline V gene are SEHNR and FQNEAQ (reference sequence). This CDR3 is 12 amino acids long. The V and J ends lost 5 bases and 5 bases respectively, with 10 bases between them. CDR3 protein: CASSESLHEQYF. The CDR3 nucleotides read TGTGCCAGCAGCGAGTCCCTCCACGAGCAGTACTTC.

The chain combines TRBV20-1 with TRBJ1-6; D gene uncertain. This CDR3 has 14 amino acids. CDR1 and CDR2 from the germline V gene are DFQATT and SNEGSKA (reference sequence). V was trimmed by 5 bases and J by 9 bases, leaving 17 bases between them. The CDR3 region is CSAPSDKRRSPLHF. Written as DNA, the CDR3 is TGCAGTGCTCCAAGTGACAAACGACGTTCACCCCTCCACTTT.

This clonotype was seen only a few times. The chain recombines TRBV24-1 with TRBJ2-1; the D gene could be TRBD1 or TRBD2 (6 bases each). The V end lost 2 bases, the J end lost 7 bases, and 23 bases lay between the germline ends. The CDR3 covers 18 residues. CDR1 is KGHDR, CDR2 SFDVKD, per germline. In nucleotides, the CDR3 is TGTGCCACCAGTGATTCGGTTAGAGGCAAGCGGAGGGGGAATGAGCAGTTCTTC. This codes for CATSDSVRGKRRGNEQFF.

This chain uses TRBV2 with TRBJ2-5; perhaps TRBD1 as D (6 bases). Germline assignment: CDR1 SNHLY and CDR2 FYNNEI. V gave up 6 bases and J gave up 0 bases, with 8 bases separating them. This CDR3 spans 13 amino acids. The CDR3 here is CASRGTNQETQYF. CDR3 in DNA: TGTGCCAGCAGAGGGACAAACCAAGAGACCCAGTACTTC.